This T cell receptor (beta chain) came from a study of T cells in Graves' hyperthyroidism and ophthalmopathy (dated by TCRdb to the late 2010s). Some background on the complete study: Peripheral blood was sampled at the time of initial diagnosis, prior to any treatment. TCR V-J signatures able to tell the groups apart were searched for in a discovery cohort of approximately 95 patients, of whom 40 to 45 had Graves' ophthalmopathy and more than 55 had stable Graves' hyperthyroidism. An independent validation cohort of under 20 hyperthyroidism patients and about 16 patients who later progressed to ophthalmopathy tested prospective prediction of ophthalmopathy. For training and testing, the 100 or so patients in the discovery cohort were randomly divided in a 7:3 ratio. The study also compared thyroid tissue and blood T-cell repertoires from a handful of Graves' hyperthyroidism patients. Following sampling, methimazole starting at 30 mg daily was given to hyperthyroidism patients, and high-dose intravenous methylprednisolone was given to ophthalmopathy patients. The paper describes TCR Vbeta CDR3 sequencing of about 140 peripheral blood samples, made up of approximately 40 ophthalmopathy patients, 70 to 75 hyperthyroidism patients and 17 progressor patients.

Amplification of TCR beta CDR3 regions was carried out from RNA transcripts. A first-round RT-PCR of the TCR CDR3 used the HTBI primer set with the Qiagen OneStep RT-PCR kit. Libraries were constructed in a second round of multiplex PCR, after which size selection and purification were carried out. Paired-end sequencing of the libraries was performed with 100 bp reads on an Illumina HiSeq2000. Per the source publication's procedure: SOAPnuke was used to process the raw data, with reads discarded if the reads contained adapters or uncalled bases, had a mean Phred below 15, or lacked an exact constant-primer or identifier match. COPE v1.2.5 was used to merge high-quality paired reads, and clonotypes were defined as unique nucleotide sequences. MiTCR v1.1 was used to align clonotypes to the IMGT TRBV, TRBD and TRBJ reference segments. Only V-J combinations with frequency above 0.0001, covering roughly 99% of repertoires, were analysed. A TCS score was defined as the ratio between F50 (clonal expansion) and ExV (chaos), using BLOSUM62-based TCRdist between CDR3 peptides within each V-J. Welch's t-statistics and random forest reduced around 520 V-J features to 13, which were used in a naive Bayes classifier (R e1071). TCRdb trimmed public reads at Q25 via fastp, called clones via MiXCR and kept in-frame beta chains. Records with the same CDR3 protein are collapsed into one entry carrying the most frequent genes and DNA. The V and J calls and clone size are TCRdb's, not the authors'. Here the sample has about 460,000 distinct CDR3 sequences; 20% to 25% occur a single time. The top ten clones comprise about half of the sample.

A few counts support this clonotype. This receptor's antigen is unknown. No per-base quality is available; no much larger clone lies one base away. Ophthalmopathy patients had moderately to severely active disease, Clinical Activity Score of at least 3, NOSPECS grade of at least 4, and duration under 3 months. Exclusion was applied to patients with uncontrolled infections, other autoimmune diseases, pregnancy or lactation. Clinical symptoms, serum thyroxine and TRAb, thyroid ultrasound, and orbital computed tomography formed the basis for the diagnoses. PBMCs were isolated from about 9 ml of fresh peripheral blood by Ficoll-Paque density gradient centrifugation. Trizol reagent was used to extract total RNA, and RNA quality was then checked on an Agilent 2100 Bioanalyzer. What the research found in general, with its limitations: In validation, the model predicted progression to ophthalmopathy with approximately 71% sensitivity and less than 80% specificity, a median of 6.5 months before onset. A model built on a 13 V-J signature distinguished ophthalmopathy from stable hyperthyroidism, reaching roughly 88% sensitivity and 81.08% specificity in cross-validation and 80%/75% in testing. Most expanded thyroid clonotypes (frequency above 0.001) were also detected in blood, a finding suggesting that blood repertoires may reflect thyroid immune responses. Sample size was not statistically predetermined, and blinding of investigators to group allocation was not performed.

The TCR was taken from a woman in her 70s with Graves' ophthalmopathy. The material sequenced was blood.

The CDR3 amino acid sequence is: CASSRRQGLNTEAFF. Here is the DNA: TGTGCCAGCAGCCGCCGACAGGGGTTAAACACTGAAGCTTTCTTT. Here the chain combines TRBV3-1 and TRBJ1-1; 8 middle bases align to TRBD1. Unmatched junction bases come to 6, with V trimmed by 4 bases and J by 2 bases. The germline V gene (reference sequence) provides CDR1 LGHDT and CDR2 YNNKEL. From cysteine to phenylalanine, the CDR3 is 15 amino acids long. Left in the record is the CDR3 DNA by itself, 45 bases read in frame from the first base.